Listed here are 8 T cell receptor beta chains from one sample, sequenced in a study of cytomegalovirus exposure and HLA in healthy donors. This PCR relied on a set of 60 Vbeta primers and 13 Jbeta primers. Sequenced by immunoSEQ multiplex PCR; TCRdb stores in-frame clones only, minus some. In the table there are around 110,000 clones, around a tenth of which are singletons. The sequenced sample was PBMCs. The receptors stem from a man younger than 45 in good health and CMV-seronegative.

The table lists this clone with many counts. The chain links TRBV5-4 to TRBJ1-2; 7 bases align to TRBD1. This CDR3 has 14 residues. In germline, CDR1 is SGHNT, CDR2 YYREEE (reference sequence). J was trimmed by 4 bases and V by 0 bases; bases with no gene match: 3. The CDR3 nucleotides read TGTGCCAGCAGCTTGGACAGGGGTAGCTATGGCTACACCTTC. Residues: CASSLDRGSYGYTF.

This clone occurred a few times. J is TRBJ1-1 and V is TRBV10-2, with a tentative D call TRBD1 (5 bases). Germline-derived CDR1 and CDR2 are WSHSY and SAAADI. V lost 0 bases and J lost 1, with 9 bases in between. CDR3 length: 15 amino acids. CDR3 sequence reads: CASSESGGWNTEAFF. The CDR3 DNA reads TGCGCCAGCAGTGAGTCGGGGGGTTGGAACACTGAAGCTTTCTTT.

There are a few counts of this clone. The rearrangement uses TRBV5-1 and TRBJ2-3; TRBD2 matches 16 bases. This CDR3 comprises 15 residues. Germline assignment: CDR1 SGHRS and CDR2 YFSETQ. J was trimmed by 6 bases and V by 7 bases; bases with no gene match: 5. The CDR3 DNA reads as TGCGCCAGCGGGACTAGCGGGGGGGCCGGGGATACGCAGTATTTT. Its translation is CASGTSGGAGDTQYF.

V usage is TRBV28 and J usage is TRBJ2-7, with no clear D. The CDR3 consists of 14 residues. Germline V gives CDR1 MDHEN, CDR2 SYDVKM. The germline V and J ends were trimmed by 2 bases and 3 bases, with 11 bases remaining between them. In nucleotides, the CDR3 is TGTGCCAGCAGTTTAGTCTTCCCAGGCTACGAGCAGTACTTC. Its protein product is CASSLVFPGYEQYF.

This clone was recorded a few times. V gene TRBV4-1 combines with J gene TRBJ2-5, with TRBD1 matching 7 bases. The CDR3 is 13 residues long. Germline V gene data show CDR1 as MGHRA and CDR2 as YSYEKL. J was trimmed by 0 bases and V by 5 bases; bases with no gene match: 0. The CDR3 nucleotides are TGCGCCAGCAGCGGACAGGACCAAGAGACCCAGTACTTC. Amino acid sequence: CASSGQDQETQYF.

As for this clone: Its ends do not fully match the called genes, so a read error is possible. The chain uses TRBV5-5 and TRBJ1-1; no definite D call. CDR1 is SGHKS and CDR2 is YYEKEE in the germline V gene (reference sequence). This CDR3 has 12 amino acids. The CDR3 DNA reads TGTGCCAGCAGCTTGGACCACACCGAAGCTTTCTTT. Translating gives CASSLDHTEAFF. The variable domain in full, with the rest retrieved from reference TRBV5-5 and TRBJ1-1, is DAGVTQSPTHLIKTRGQQVTLRCSPISGHKSVSWYQQVLGQGPQFIFQYYEKEERGRGNFPDRFSARQFPNYSSELNVNALLLGDSALYLCASSLDHTEAFFGQGTRLTVV.

This clone was observed a handful of times. The J gene is TRBJ2-7, the V gene TRBV19; possibly TRBD1 for D (6 bases). The CDR3 covers 15 residues. Trimming removed 6 bases at V and 4 bases at J, with 19 bases between. Germline values: CDR1 LNHDA, CDR2 SQIVND (reference sequence). CDR3 residues: CASRPTGSGQYEQYF. CDR3 sequence (DNA): TGTGCCAGTAGGCCCACAGGGTCGGGGCAGTACGAGCAGTACTTC.

The table lists this clone with a few counts. This chain links TRBV2 with TRBJ1-5, with 8 bases aligning to TRBD1. The junction had 17 bases not matched to a gene; V was cut back by 7 bases and J by 0 bases. The length of the CDR3 is 19 residues. CDR1 SNHLY and CDR2 FYNNEI come from the germline V gene. DNA of the CDR3: TGTGCCAGCACGGGTGAGACTGAGACAGGGGTGTTTAGCAATCAGCCCCAGCATTTT. It translates to CASTGETETGVFSNQPQHF. Drawing the rest from reference TRBV2 and TRBJ1-5, the complete variable domain is EPEVTQTPSHQVTQMGQEVILRCVPISNHLYFYWYRQILGQKVEFLVSFYNNEISEKSEIFDDQFSVERPDGSNFTLKIRSTKLEDSAMYFCASTGETETGVFSNQPQHFGDGTRLSIL.